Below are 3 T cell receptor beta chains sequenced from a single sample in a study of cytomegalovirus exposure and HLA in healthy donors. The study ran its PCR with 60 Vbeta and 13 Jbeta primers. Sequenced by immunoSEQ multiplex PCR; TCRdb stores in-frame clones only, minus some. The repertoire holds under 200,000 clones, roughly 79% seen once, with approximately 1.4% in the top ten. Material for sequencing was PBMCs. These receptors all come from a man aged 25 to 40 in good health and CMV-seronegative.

The CDR3 bases are TGTGCCAGCAGCCCCCTCGACAGGGGGCGAAATCAGCCCCAGCATTTT. It translates to CASSPLDRGRNQPQHF. The genes are TRBV7-2 and TRBJ1-5; TRBD1 aligns across 10 bases. Germline V gene sequence: CDR1 SGHTA, CDR2 FQGNSA. The CDR3 is 16 residues long. V trimming: 5 bases; J trimming: 4 bases; junction bases outside the gene matches: 8.

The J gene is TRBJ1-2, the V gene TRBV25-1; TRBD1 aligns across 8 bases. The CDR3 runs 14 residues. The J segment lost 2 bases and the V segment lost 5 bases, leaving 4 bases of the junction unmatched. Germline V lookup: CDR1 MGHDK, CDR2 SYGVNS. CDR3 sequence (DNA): TGTGCCAGCAGTAGGACAGGGAACAACTATGGCTACACCTTC. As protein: CASSRTGNNYGYTF.

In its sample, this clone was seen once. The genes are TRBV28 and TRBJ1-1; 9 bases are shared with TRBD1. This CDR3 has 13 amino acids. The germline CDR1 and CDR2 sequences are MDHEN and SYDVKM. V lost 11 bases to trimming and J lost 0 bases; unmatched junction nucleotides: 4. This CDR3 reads CAGTGSMNTEAFF. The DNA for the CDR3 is TGTGCCGGGACAGGGTCCATGAACACTGAAGCTTTCTTT.